The following is a T cell receptor beta chain sequence with its context. This CDR3 is 15 amino acids long. Germline-derived CDR1 and CDR2 are GTSNPN and SVGIG (reference sequence). The J segment lost 5 bases and the V segment lost 3 bases, leaving 12 bases of the junction unmatched. Sequencing was performed with immunoSEQ multiplex PCR; in TCRdb, only in-frame clones are kept and a portion is missing. Of about 64,000 clones listed, about nine tenths are singletons. The sample is drawn from a study of lymphopenia after photon versus proton radiotherapy. The V and J genes are TRBV30 and TRBJ2-7; 8 nucleotides align to TRBD1. The sequence derives from an elderly man with esophageal cancer. Here the sequenced sample was peripheral blood, taken from a patient treated with proton-based radiotherapy. The CDR3 sequence: CAWRRLRTGHDEQYF. DNA of the CDR3: TGTGCCTGGAGAAGACTGAGGACAGGGCACGACGAGCAGTACTTC.